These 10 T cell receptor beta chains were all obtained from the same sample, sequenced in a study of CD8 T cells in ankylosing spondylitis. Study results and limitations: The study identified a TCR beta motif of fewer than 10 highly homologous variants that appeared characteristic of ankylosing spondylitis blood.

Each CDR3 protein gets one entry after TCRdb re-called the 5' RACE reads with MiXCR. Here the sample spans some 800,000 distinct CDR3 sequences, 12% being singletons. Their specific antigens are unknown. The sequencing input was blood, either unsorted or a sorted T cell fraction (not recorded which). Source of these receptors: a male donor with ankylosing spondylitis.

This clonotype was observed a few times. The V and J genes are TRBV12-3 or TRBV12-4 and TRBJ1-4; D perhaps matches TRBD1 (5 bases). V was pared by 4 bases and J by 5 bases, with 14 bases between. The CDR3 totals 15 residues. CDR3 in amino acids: CASSSSGGWNEKLFF. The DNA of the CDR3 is TGTGCCAGCAGTTCCTCCGGGGGATGGAATGAAAAACTGTTTTTT.

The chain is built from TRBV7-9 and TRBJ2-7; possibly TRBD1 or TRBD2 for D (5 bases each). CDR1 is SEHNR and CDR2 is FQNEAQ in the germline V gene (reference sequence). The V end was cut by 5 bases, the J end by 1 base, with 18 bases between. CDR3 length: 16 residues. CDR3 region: CASSPPPDWGSYEQYF. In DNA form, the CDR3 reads TGTGCCAGCAGCCCCCCCCCCGATTGGGGGTCCTACGAGCAGTACTTC.

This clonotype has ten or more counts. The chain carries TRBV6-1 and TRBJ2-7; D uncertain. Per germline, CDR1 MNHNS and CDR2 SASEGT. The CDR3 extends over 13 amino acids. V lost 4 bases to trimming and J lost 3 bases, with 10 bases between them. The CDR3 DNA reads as TGTGCCAGCAGTGCCCGGCAGAGCTACGAGCAGTACTTC. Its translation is CASSARQSYEQYF.

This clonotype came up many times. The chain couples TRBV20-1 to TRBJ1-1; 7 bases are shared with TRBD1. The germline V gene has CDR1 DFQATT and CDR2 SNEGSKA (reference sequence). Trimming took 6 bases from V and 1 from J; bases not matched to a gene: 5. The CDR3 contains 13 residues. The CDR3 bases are TGCAGTGCAGTTCGGACAGGGAACACTGAAGCTTTCTTT. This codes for CSAVRTGNTEAFF.

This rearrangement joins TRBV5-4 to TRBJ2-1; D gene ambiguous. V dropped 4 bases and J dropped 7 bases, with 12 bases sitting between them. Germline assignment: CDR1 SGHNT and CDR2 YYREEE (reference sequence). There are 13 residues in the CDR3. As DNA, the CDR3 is TGTGCCAGCAGCCCGGCAAGGCCGAATGAGCAGTTCTTC. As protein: CASSPARPNEQFF.

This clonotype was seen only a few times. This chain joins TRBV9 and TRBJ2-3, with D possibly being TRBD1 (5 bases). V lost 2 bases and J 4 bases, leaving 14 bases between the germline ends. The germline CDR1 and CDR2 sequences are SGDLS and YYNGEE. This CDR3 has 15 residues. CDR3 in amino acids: CASSVTVGRADTQYF. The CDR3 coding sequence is TGTGCCAGCAGCGTGACAGTGGGTCGCGCAGATACGCAGTATTTT. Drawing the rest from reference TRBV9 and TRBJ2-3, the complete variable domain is DSGVTQTPKHLITATGQRVTLRCSPRSGDLSVYWYQQSLDQGLQFLIQYYNGEERAKGNILERFSAQQFPDLHSELNLSSLELGDSALYFCASSVTVGRADTQYFGPGTRLTVL.

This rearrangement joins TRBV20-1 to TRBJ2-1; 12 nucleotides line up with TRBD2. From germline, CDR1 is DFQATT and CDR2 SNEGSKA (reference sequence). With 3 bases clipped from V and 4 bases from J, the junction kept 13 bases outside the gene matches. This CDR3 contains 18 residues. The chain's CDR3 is CSARDMKRGTSGYNEQFF. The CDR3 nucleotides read TGCAGTGCTAGGGATATGAAACGCGGGACTAGCGGGTACAATGAGCAGTTCTTC.

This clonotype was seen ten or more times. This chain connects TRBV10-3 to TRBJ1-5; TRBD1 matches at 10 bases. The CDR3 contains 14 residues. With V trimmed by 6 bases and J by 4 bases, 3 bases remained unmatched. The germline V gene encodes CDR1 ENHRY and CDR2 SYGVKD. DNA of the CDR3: TGTGCCATCAGGGGGACAGGGGAAAATCAGCCCCAGCATTTT. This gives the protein CAIRGTGENQPQHF.

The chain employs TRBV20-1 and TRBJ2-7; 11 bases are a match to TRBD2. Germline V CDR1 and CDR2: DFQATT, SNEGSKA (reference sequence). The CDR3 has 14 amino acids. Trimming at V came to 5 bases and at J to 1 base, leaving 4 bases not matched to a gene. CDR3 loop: CSARSGGASYEQYF. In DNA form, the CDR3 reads TGCAGTGCTCGTAGCGGGGGGGCTTCCTACGAGCAGTACTTC.

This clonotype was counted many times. The CDR3 nucleotides are TGTGCCAGCAGTCTAGAGGGGGTTTCTGAGCAGTTCTTC. Translation gives CASSLEGVSEQFF. This chain links TRBV12-3 or TRBV12-4 with TRBJ2-1; D is perhaps TRBD1 (6 bases). The CDR3 sequence is 13 residues long. Trimming took 5 bases from V and 9 from J, leaving 14 bases between them.